This entry lists 26 T cell receptor beta chains sequenced from one sample in a study of CD8+ T cells in alopecia areata. Reverse transcription of extracted RNA yielded cDNA, which provided the sequencing template. Clones were sequenced by immunoSEQ multiplex PCR, and TCRdb holds only the in-frame ones, with some missing. The repertoire holds tens of thousands of clones, with roughly 70% as singletons. Treatment noted: oral pan-JAK inhibitor, 5-10 mg twice daily. The specimen comprised CD8+ T cells sorted from blood, sampled at week 24, from a patient treated with tofacitinib. The receptor set was obtained from a human donor with alopecia areata.

The rearrangement links TRBV4-1 to TRBJ2-1; 10 bases are a match to TRBD1. There are 15 residues in the CDR3. Germline CDR1 reads MGHRA; CDR2 reads YSYEKL. After removal of 4 bases from V and 7 bases from J, the junction contained 7 bases not matched to a gene. This chain's CDR3 is CASSLTGTGVNEQFF. As DNA, the CDR3 is TGCGCCAGCAGCCTGACCGGGACAGGGGTGAATGAGCAGTTCTTC.

This chain connects TRBV7-3 to TRBJ1-1; TRBD1 agrees at 7 bases. The V gene's germline CDR1 is SGHTA and CDR2 FQGTGA. The V gene end was trimmed by 5 bases and the J gene end by 4 bases; junction bases not matched to a gene: 7. CDR3 length: 14 amino acids. The CDR3: CASSARGDSTEAFF. The CDR3 DNA is TGTGCCAGCAGCGCACGGGGGGACAGCACTGAAGCTTTCTTT.

The V and J genes are TRBV5-1 and TRBJ1-2, with 9 bases fitting TRBD1. The trim removed 3 bases at V and 8 bases at J, leaving 8 bases unmatched. Germline CDR1 SGHRS, CDR2 YFSETQ. This CDR3 region has 14 residues. The chain's CDR3 is CASSYLGQGQGYTF. The CDR3 coding sequence is TGCGCCAGCAGCTATCTCGGACAGGGGCAAGGCTACACCTTC.

The J gene is TRBJ1-1, the V gene TRBV27; D perhaps matches TRBD1 (5 bases). CDR3 length: 14 residues. Trimming removed 2 bases at V and 4 bases at J, with 11 bases between. Germline CDR1 reads MNHEY; CDR2 reads SMNVEV (reference sequence). CDR3 loop: CASSLGSGGTEAFF. In nucleotides, the CDR3 is TGTGCCAGCAGTTTAGGCAGCGGGGGCACTGAAGCTTTCTTT.

The V call is TRBV30, the J call TRBJ2-3, with 7 bases aligning to TRBD2. The germline V gene encodes CDR1 GTSNPN and CDR2 SVGIG (reference sequence). The CDR3 is 13 residues long. V shed 7 bases, J shed 5 bases, and the junction held 9 bases outside the gene matches. The chain's CDR3 is CASLAAHGDTQYF. CDR3 nucleotide sequence: TGTGCCTCCCTAGCGGCCCACGGAGATACGCAGTATTTT.

The chain carries TRBV30 and TRBJ1-2; 10 bases are a match to TRBD1. Trimming took 3 bases from V and 3 from J; bases not matched to a gene: 1. This CDR3 has 13 amino acids. Germline CDR1 is GTSNPN and CDR2 is SVGIG (reference sequence). The CDR3: CAWRDRGHYGYTF. CDR3 DNA sequence: TGTGCCTGGAGAGACAGGGGGCACTATGGCTACACCTTC.

In regard to this clone: Other DNA sequences in the same sample also yield this CDR3. The CDR3 DNA sequence: TGTGCCAGCAGCTTCTCATCCTACGAGCAGTACTTC. Translation gives CASSFSSYEQYF. The gene calls are TRBV13 and TRBJ2-7, with D unclear. There are 12 residues in the CDR3. V lost 3 bases, J lost 1 base, and 4 bases lay in between. Germline lookup yields CDR1 PRHDT and CDR2 FYEKMQ (reference sequence). Full variable domain (remainder filled in from reference TRBV13 and TRBJ2-7): AAGVIQSPRHLIKEKRETATLKCYPIPRHDTVYWYQQGPGQDPQFLISFYEKMQSDKGSIPDRFSAQQFSDYHSELNMSSLELGDSALYFCASSFSSYEQYFGPGTRLTVT.

The DNA for the CDR3 is TGTGCCAGCAGCTTAGTTCCCCCAGGCAGAAATCAGCCCCAGCATTTT. The encoded protein is CASSLVPPGRNQPQHF. This chain links TRBV7-2 with TRBJ1-5; no definite D call. The CDR3 runs 16 residues. Germline V CDR1 and CDR2: SGHTA, FQGNSA. The V gene lost 1 base and the J gene lost 4 bases, with 14 bases spanning the gap.

The sample holds many counts of this clone. J is TRBJ1-4 and V is TRBV5-5, with D unclear. Per germline, CDR1 SGHKS and CDR2 YYEKEE (reference sequence). The V gene lost 4 bases and the J gene lost 0 bases, with 7 bases spanning the gap. The CDR3 sequence is 14 residues long. The CDR3 spells CASSESATNEKLFF. The CDR3 DNA is TGTGCCAGCAGCGAAAGTGCAACTAATGAAAAACTGTTTTTT.

This clone was counted a single time. The V gene is TRBV2, the J gene TRBJ1-1, with 11 bases aligning to TRBD1. Losses at the gene ends were 1 base for V and 2 bases for J; bases not matched to a gene: 0. Germline V gene sequence: CDR1 SNHLY, CDR2 FYNNEI. This CDR3 has 15 residues. CDR3 DNA sequence: TGTGCCAGCAGTGAAGGGACAGGGGGCAACACTGAAGCTTTCTTT. As protein: CASSEGTGGNTEAFF.

The chain employs TRBV5-1 and TRBJ2-7, with 13 bases aligning to TRBD2. V was pared by 2 bases and J by 3 bases, with 5 bases of the junction left unmatched. This CDR3 has 16 residues. Germline V gives CDR1 SGHRS, CDR2 YFSETQ. This chain's CDR3 is CASSFGTSGKGYEQYF. As DNA, the CDR3 is TGCGCCAGCAGCTTCGGGACTAGCGGGAAGGGCTACGAGCAGTACTTC.

This clone has just a few counts. The rearrangement links TRBV15 to TRBJ2-7, with 11 bases identical to TRBD2. Germline-derived CDR1 and CDR2 are LNHNV and YYDKDF (reference sequence). After removal of 3 bases from V and 5 bases from J, the junction contained 6 bases not matched to a gene. The CDR3 length is 15 residues. The CDR3: CATSSVSGRDHEQYF. In nucleotides, the CDR3 is TGTGCCACCAGCAGCGTTAGCGGGAGGGACCACGAGCAGTACTTC.

This chain links TRBV7-9 with TRBJ1-5; D gene uncertain. In germline, CDR1 is SEHNR, CDR2 FQNEAQ (reference sequence). With 5 bases removed from V and 3 bases from J, the gap between germline ends came to 5 bases. CDR3 size: 12 residues. Written as DNA, the CDR3 is TGTGCCAGCAGCCTATCCAATCAGCCCCAGCATTTT. It is translated as CASSLSNQPQHF. Drawing the rest from reference TRBV7-9 and TRBJ1-5, the complete variable domain is DTGVSQNPRHKITKRGQNVTFRCDPISEHNRLYWYRQTLGQGPEFLTYFQNEAQLEKSRLLSDRFSAERPKGSFSTLEIQRTEQGDSAMYLCASSLSNQPQHFGDGTRLSIL.

This clone was observed a handful of times. The V gene is TRBV28, the J gene TRBJ2-2; D is uncertain. Germline assignment: CDR1 MDHEN and CDR2 SYDVKM. The CDR3 is made up of 11 amino acids. V was shortened by 5 bases and J by 6 bases, with 4 bases between the two germline ends. The CDR3 DNA is TGTGCCAGCAGTACGGCCGGGGAGCTGTTTTTT. Its protein product is CASSTAGELFF.

The CDR3 reads CASSIAGAANEQFF. DNA of the CDR3: TGTGCCAGTAGTATAGCGGGAGCAGCCAATGAGCAGTTCTTC. This chain links TRBV19 with TRBJ2-1; D is perhaps TRBD2 (6 bases). CDR1 is LNHDA, CDR2 SQIVND, per germline (reference sequence). V dropped 1 base and J dropped 6 bases, with 10 bases sitting between them. The CDR3 loop spans 14 amino acids.

V and J are TRBV25-1 and TRBJ1-1; the D gene is possibly TRBD1 (5 bases). Trimming pared 3 bases from V and 1 base from J, leaving 12 bases between. Germline CDR1 and CDR2: MGHDK and SYGVNS. CDR3 length: 15 residues. CDR3 sequence (DNA): TGTGCCAGCAGTGACCCAGGGTCGGGGAACACTGAAGCTTTCTTT. Residues: CASSDPGSGNTEAFF.

The chain combines TRBV9 with TRBJ2-3; weak D call: TRBD2 (5 bases). The CDR3 totals 14 residues. Germline CDR1 is SGDLS and CDR2 is YYNGEE. V shed 0 bases and J shed 6 bases, with 11 bases lying between them. For the CDR3, the DNA is TGTGCCAGCAGCGTAGACGGCGGGTGGGATACGCAGTATTTT. It encodes CASSVDGGWDTQYF.

A few counts support this clone. The rearrangement links TRBV29-1 to TRBJ2-3; 8 nucleotides align to TRBD2. CDR1 is SQVTM, CDR2 ANQGSEA, per germline. The CDR3 contains 15 residues. J was trimmed by 2 bases and V by 2 bases; bases with no gene match: 6. The DNA of the CDR3 is TGCAGCGTTGAACCGACTAGCGCCCCCACAGATACGCAGTATTTT. This translates into CSVEPTSAPTDTQYF.

The chain combines TRBV25-1 with TRBJ1-2; TRBD1 aligns across 11 bases. J was trimmed by 5 bases and V by 2 bases; bases with no gene match: 7. This CDR3 region has 16 residues. Germline V gene lookup returns CDR1 MGHDK and CDR2 SYGVNS. The chain's CDR3 is CASSEGTGGADYGYTF. The CDR3 DNA sequence: TGTGCCAGCAGTGAAGGGACAGGGGGAGCCGATTATGGCTACACCTTC.

The J gene is TRBJ2-1, the V gene TRBV9, with D possibly TRBD2 on 5 matching bases. Looked up from germline, CDR1 is SGDLS and CDR2 is YYNGEE. V shed 3 bases and J shed 5 bases, with 15 bases lying between them. The CDR3 totals 15 residues. This CDR3 reads CASSASGLAHNEQFF. The CDR3 nucleotides read TGTGCCAGCAGCGCCTCGGGCCTAGCCCACAATGAGCAGTTCTTC.

V usage is TRBV15 and J usage is TRBJ2-5, with D unresolved. V dropped 5 bases and J dropped 4 bases, with 17 bases sitting between them. There are 15 residues in the CDR3. Germline-derived CDR1 and CDR2 are LNHNV and YYDKDF (reference sequence). CDR3 sequence (DNA): TGTGCCACCAGCCGTAGTTCGGGCCTAGGAGAGACCCAGTACTTC. Protein product: CATSRSSGLGETQYF.

In this sample, this clone turned up a few times. This chain uses TRBV7-2 with TRBJ2-7, with 8 bases lining up with TRBD1. Trimming at V came to 5 bases and at J to 2 bases, leaving 11 bases not matched to a gene. The germline CDR1 and CDR2 sequences are SGHTA and FQGNSA. CDR3 length: 16 amino acids. CDR3 region: CASSQKRGQDTYEQYF. For the CDR3, the DNA is TGTGCCAGCAGCCAAAAGAGGGGACAGGATACCTACGAGCAGTACTTC.

The rearrangement uses TRBV7-9 and TRBJ2-5; tentatively, D is TRBD1 (6 bases). The CDR3 is 15 residues long. Trimming cost V 1 base and J 4 bases, with 13 bases left between them. CDR1 and CDR2 from the germline V gene are SEHNR and FQNEAQ (reference sequence). CDR3 residues: CASSLVGGRRETQYF. The DNA for the CDR3 is TGTGCCAGCAGCTTAGTTGGGGGCCGGAGAGAGACCCAGTACTTC. The full variable domain, in which reference TRBV7-9 and TRBJ2-5 provide the parts outside the CDR3, is DTGVSQNPRHKITKRGQNVTFRCDPISEHNRLYWYRQTLGQGPEFLTYFQNEAQLEKSRLLSDRFSAERPKGSFSTLEIQRTEQGDSAMYLCASSLVGGRRETQYFGPGTRLLVL.

The V gene is TRBV15, the J gene TRBJ2-5; D is undetermined. This CDR3 has 14 amino acids. Trimming shortened V by 3 bases and J by 2 bases, and 10 bases separated the two germline ends. Germline values: CDR1 LNHNV, CDR2 YYDKDF (reference sequence). CDR3 region: CATSSSSDQETQYF. In DNA, the CDR3 is TGTGCCACCAGCAGCTCCTCGGATCAAGAGACCCAGTACTTC.

V gene TRBV23-1 combines with J gene TRBJ2-4, with D possibly called TRBD1 or TRBD2 (5 bases each). TRBV23-1 is recorded as an ORF, its role being uncertain. This CDR3 is 18 amino acids long. Between the trimmed V and J ends, which lost 2 bases and 1 base, there was a span of 18 bases. CDR3 DNA sequence: TGCGCCAGCAGTCAAAGAAAGGAGGACAAAACCGCCAAAAACATTCAGTACTTC. Its protein is CASSQRKEDKTAKNIQYF.

The chain employs TRBV7-3 and TRBJ2-7, with a tentative D call TRBD2 (7 bases). Trimming removed 2 bases at V and 5 bases at J, with 16 bases between. The length of the CDR3 is 15 residues. Germline V gene sequence: CDR1 SGHTA, CDR2 FQGTGA. CDR3 bases: TGTGCCAGCAGCTTAGAAGGCGGGGGCCACAACGAGCAGTACTTC. Its translation is CASSLEGGGHNEQYF.